Below are 24 T cell receptor beta chains sequenced from a single sample in a study of OX40 agonist ivuxolimab in advanced cancers. Some clones are missing from TCRdb's copy, which holds only in-frame ones; the method was immunoSEQ multiplex PCR. The sample holds 80,000 to 100,000 clones, approximately 93% seen once. Sequencing was performed on CD4+ or CD8+ T cells sorted from blood, taken in a trial of the OX40 agonist ivuxolimab. The receptors shown here come from an adult with an advanced solid tumor such as melanoma, head and neck, liver or kidney cancer.

The rearrangement joins TRBV15 to TRBJ1-5; D not resolved. Per the germline V gene, CDR1 is LNHNV and CDR2 is YYDKDF (reference sequence). Trimming shortened V by 6 bases and J by 5 bases, and 8 bases separated the two germline ends. The CDR3 length is 12 residues. DNA of the CDR3: TGTGCCACCAGTACGGCATATCAGCCCCAGCATTTT. It specifies CATSTAYQPQHF.

The gene calls are TRBV29-1 and TRBJ1-1; 7 nucleotides agree with TRBD1. This CDR3 is 11 amino acids long. The J segment lost 7 bases and the V segment lost 7 bases, leaving 6 bases of the junction unmatched. CDR1 is SQVTM and CDR2 is ANQGSEA in the germline V gene. CDR3 sequence: CSGDSFGEAFF. The CDR3 nucleotides are TGCAGCGGGGACAGTTTCGGTGAAGCTTTCTTT.

V and J are TRBV15 and TRBJ1-5; 7 bases align to TRBD1. This CDR3 spans 14 amino acids. With 2 bases clipped from V and 6 bases from J, the junction kept 4 bases outside the gene matches. CDR1 LNHNV and CDR2 YYDKDF come from the germline V gene (reference sequence). CDR3 sequence: CATSRQGVVQPQHF. CDR3 nucleotide sequence: TGTGCCACCAGCAGACAGGGGGTTGTTCAGCCCCAGCATTTT.

CDR3 sequence reads: CASSPDEARQETQYF. CDR3 bases: TGTGCCAGCAGCCCCGACGAGGCCCGTCAGGAGACCCAGTACTTC. This sequence joins TRBV4-2 and TRBJ2-5; unclear D gene. The CDR3 is 15 residues long. V gave up 4 bases and J gave up 5 bases, with 17 bases separating them. CDR1 and CDR2 (germline): LGHNA, YNFKEQ.

The chain carries TRBV29-1 and TRBJ1-5, with D possibly TRBD1 on 6 matching bases. Trimming took off 7 bases at V and 3 bases at J, with 13 bases between the two ends. Germline values: CDR1 SQVTM, CDR2 ANQGSEA. This CDR3 has 13 residues. The CDR3 region is CSATGPLNQPQHF. The DNA of the CDR3 is TGCAGCGCCACAGGGCCTCTCAATCAGCCCCAGCATTTT.

This clone was recorded once. The CDR3 loop is CAISEFGLAVQNEQFF. The CDR3 DNA is TGTGCCATCAGTGAATTTGGACTAGCGGTGCAGAATGAGCAGTTCTTC. This chain connects TRBV10-3 to TRBJ2-1, with TRBD2 matching 10 bases. Germline values: CDR1 ENHRY, CDR2 SYGVKD. The CDR3 consists of 16 residues. V gave up 3 bases and J gave up 7 bases; unmatched junction bases: 9.

On this clone: Other DNA sequences in this specimen translate into the identical CDR3. This sequence joins TRBV9 and TRBJ2-2; D remains ambiguous. Between the trimmed V and J ends, which lost 0 bases and 6 bases, there was a span of 3 bases. The germline V gene encodes CDR1 SGDLS and CDR2 YYNGEE. The CDR3 consists of 12 residues. The CDR3 loop reads CASSVAAGELFF. Here the CDR3 DNA reads TGTGCCAGCAGCGTAGCTGCCGGGGAGCTGTTTTTT. The variable domain in full, with the rest retrieved from reference TRBV9 and TRBJ2-2, is DSGVTQTPKHLITATGQRVTLRCSPRSGDLSVYWYQQSLDQGLQFLIQYYNGEERAKGNILERFSAQQFPDLHSELNLSSLELGDSALYFCASSVAAGELFFGEGSRLTVL.

The gene calls are TRBV19 and TRBJ1-5; 8 bases map to TRBD1. The CDR3 loop spans 15 amino acids. Germline V CDR1 and CDR2: LNHDA, SQIVND (reference sequence). Germline trimming cut 1 base from V and 7 bases from J; bases unmatched to any gene: 6. This chain's CDR3 is CASSIVGAGGQPQHF. The CDR3 bases are TGTGCCAGTAGTATAGTAGGGGCAGGGGGCCAGCCCCAGCATTTT.

The rearrangement uses TRBV4-3 and TRBJ2-1; 8 positions agree with TRBD2. V shed 0 bases and J 6 bases; nucleotides not matched to a gene: 4. The CDR3 covers 15 residues. Germline V gives CDR1 LGHNA, CDR2 YSLEER. CDR3 nucleotides: TGCGCCAGCAGCCAAGACGGACTAGCTGCCAATGAGCAGTTCTTC. Amino acid sequence: CASSQDGLAANEQFF.

The V call is TRBV19, the J call TRBJ1-4, with TRBD1 matching 9 bases. This CDR3 comprises 15 residues. Germline loops: CDR1 LNHDA, CDR2 SQIVND (reference sequence). V trimming: 5 bases; J trimming: 6 bases; junction bases outside the gene matches: 7. The CDR3 DNA is TGTGCCAGTAGTCCTACGACAGGGGGAGATGAAAAACTGTTTTTT. This translates into CASSPTTGGDEKLFF.

The rearrangement uses TRBV4-3 and TRBJ1-1; unclear D gene. Germline V CDR1 and CDR2: LGHNA, YSLEER. Deletions cut 2 bases from V and 2 bases from J, with 9 bases between. CDR3 length: 14 amino acids. The CDR3 nucleotides are TGCGCCAGCAGCCAACGGACGAGAAACACTGAAGCTTTCTTT. It encodes CASSQRTRNTEAFF.

The CDR3 is CASSRQIAGGRPNTQYF. The CDR3 region has the DNA TGTGCCAGCAGTCGACAGATAGCGGGAGGTCGTCCGAATACGCAGTATTTT. The chain couples TRBV27 to TRBJ2-3; 10 positions match TRBD2. CDR1 is MNHEY and CDR2 is SMNVEV in the germline V gene (reference sequence). The ends lost 5 bases at V and 7 bases at J; junction bases unmatched: 15. The CDR3 loop spans 17 amino acids.

This clone was seen more than once but under ten times. The chain combines TRBV30 with TRBJ1-5, with D hard to call. The V gene lost 0 bases and the J gene lost 4 bases, with 10 bases spanning the gap. The CDR3 is 14 amino acids. Germline lookup yields CDR1 GTSNPN and CDR2 SVGIG (reference sequence). CDR3: CAWSVSVINQPQHF. The CDR3 DNA follows: TGTGCCTGGAGTGTATCGGTGATTAATCAGCCCCAGCATTTT. The full variable domain, with the rest looked up from reference TRBV30 and TRBJ1-5, is SQTIHQWPATLVQPVGSPLSLECTVEGTSNPNLYWYRQAAGRGLQLLFYSVGIGQISSEVPQNLSASRPQDRQFILSSKKLLLSDSGFYLCAWSVSVINQPQHFGDGTRLSIL.

The rearrangement joins TRBV28 to TRBJ2-7; 8 nucleotides align to TRBD2. V lost 5 bases, J lost 3 bases, and 12 bases stayed unmatched. This CDR3 is built from 16 residues. From germline, CDR1 is MDHEN and CDR2 SYDVKM. CDR3 sequence reads: CASSPYRGGAGYEQYF. The CDR3 DNA reads as TGTGCCAGCAGTCCATACCGGGGGGGGGCCGGCTACGAGCAGTACTTC. The full variable domain, rest sourced from reference TRBV28 and TRBJ2-7, is DVKVTQSSRYLVKRTGEKVFLECVQDMDHENMFWYRQDPGLGLRLIYFSYDVKMKEKGDIPEGYSVSREKKERFSLILESASTNQTSMYLCASSPYRGGAGYEQYFGPGTRLTVT.

In nucleotides, the CDR3 is TGTGCCAGCAGCGTAGCGGGACTAGCGGGGTGGGGCACAGATACGCAGTATTTT. Amino acids: CASSVAGLAGWGTDTQYF. The chain couples TRBV9 to TRBJ2-3; the match to TRBD2 covers 13 bases. The ends lost 0 bases at V and 1 base at J; junction bases unmatched: 5. Germline CDR1 is SGDLS and CDR2 is YYNGEE. The CDR3 is 18 amino acids.

The chain is built from TRBV4-3 and TRBJ2-2; perhaps TRBD2 as D (5 bases). The CDR3 is made up of 16 amino acids. CDR1 is LGHNA and CDR2 is YSLEER in the germline V gene. The V end lost 0 bases, the J end lost 2 bases, and 10 bases lay between the germline ends. For the CDR3, the DNA is TGCGCCAGCAGCCAAGATTTAGGGAGTAACACCGGGGAGCTGTTTTTT. It codes for CASSQDLGSNTGELFF.

This chain connects TRBV9 to TRBJ2-2; no clear D. Trimming took 0 bases from V and 7 from J, leaving 10 bases between them. CDR1 and CDR2 (germline): SGDLS, YYNGEE. The CDR3 runs to 14 residues. The CDR3 here is CASSVVMESGELFF. The CDR3 region has the DNA TGTGCCAGCAGCGTAGTTATGGAGAGCGGGGAGCTGTTTTTT.

This chain uses TRBV5-1 with TRBJ1-6; unclear D gene. Per the germline V gene, CDR1 is SGHRS and CDR2 is YFSETQ. The germline V and J ends were trimmed by 0 bases and 3 bases, with 10 bases remaining between them. This CDR3 is built from 16 residues. The CDR3 here is CASSLVDSGYNSPLHF. The CDR3 DNA reads TGCGCCAGCAGCTTGGTCGACTCTGGCTATAATTCACCCCTCCACTTT.

This chain uses TRBV5-6 with TRBJ1-4, with D maybe TRBD1 (6 bases). This CDR3 is built from 14 residues. Germline lookup yields CDR1 SGHDT and CDR2 YYEEEE. The V end lost 0 bases, the J end lost 8 bases, and 11 bases lay between the germline ends. DNA of the CDR3: TGTGCCAGCAGCTTGGACAGGGTCGAAGAAAAACTGTTTTTT. Residues: CASSLDRVEEKLFF.

The gene calls are TRBV5-1 and TRBJ2-5; D unresolved. V shed 3 bases and J shed 0 bases, with 3 bases lying between them. Germline CDR1 and CDR2: SGHRS and YFSETQ. This CDR3 is 12 amino acids long. The CDR3 sequence is CASSSNQETQYF. The CDR3 bases are TGCGCCAGCAGCTCAAACCAAGAGACCCAGTACTTC. Based on the CDR3 plus reference TRBV5-1 and TRBJ2-5, the full variable domain is KAGVTQTPRYLIKTRGQQVTLSCSPISGHRSVSWYQQTPGQGLQFLFEYFSETQRNKGNFPGRFSGRQFSNSRSEMNVSTLELGDSALYLCASSSNQETQYFGPGTRLLVL.

This rearrangement joins TRBV11-3 to TRBJ2-3, with D perhaps TRBD2 (6 bases). The CDR3 sequence is 16 residues long. The germline V gene encodes CDR1 SGHNT and CDR2 YENEEA. Trimming left V 5 bases short and J 0 bases short, with 15 bases between. This CDR3 is CASSQSSGLSTDTQYF. CDR3 nucleotides: TGTGCCAGCAGCCAAAGCTCGGGACTGAGCACAGATACGCAGTATTTT.

This clone was recorded a few times. The chain couples TRBV4-1 to TRBJ1-3, with D uncertain. CDR3 length: 15 residues. V was shortened by 4 bases and J by 1 base, with 11 bases between the two germline ends. Germline CDR1 reads MGHRA; CDR2 reads YSYEKL. CDR3 residues: CASSREGISGNTIYF. The CDR3 DNA is TGCGCCAGCAGCCGAGAGGGTATTTCTGGAAACACCATATATTTT.

The rearrangement links TRBV11-2 to TRBJ1-2; 8 nucleotides align to TRBD1. J gave up 6 bases and V 2 bases, and 2 bases lay outside the gene matches. CDR3 length: 13 amino acids. Per the germline V gene, CDR1 is SGHAT and CDR2 is FQNNGV. CDR3 in DNA: TGTGCCAGCAGCTTACAACAGGGGGATGGCTACACCTTC. It yields the protein CASSLQQGDGYTF.

This rearrangement joins TRBV2 to TRBJ2-7; the D call may be TRBD1 or TRBD2 (5 bases each). CDR3 length: 11 residues. V was cut by 6 bases and J by 7 bases, with 10 bases left in between. Germline CDR1 and CDR2: SNHLY and FYNNEI. The CDR3 here is CASSNGGEQYF. Written as DNA, the CDR3 is TGTGCCAGCAGCAATGGGGGAGAGCAGTACTTC.